These 3 T cell receptor beta chains originate from one sample sequenced in a study of cytomegalovirus exposure and HLA in healthy donors. This PCR relied on a set of 60 Vbeta primers and 13 Jbeta primers. Some clones are missing from TCRdb's copy, which holds only in-frame ones; the method was immunoSEQ multiplex PCR. The sample consists of approximately 150,000 clones, around 82% of them appearing once. Sequenced input: PBMCs. The source of these receptors is a woman aged 50 to 65 in good health and CMV-seropositive.

V and J are TRBV4-1 and TRBJ2-2; 8 bases are shared with TRBD1. Germline CDR1 MGHRA, CDR2 YSYEKL. V lost 4 bases, J lost 5 bases, and 9 bases stayed unmatched. This CDR3 is built from 16 residues. Here the CDR3 reads CASSLTDRAGTGELFF. CDR3 nucleotides: TGCGCCAGCAGCCTAACGGACAGGGCGGGGACCGGGGAGCTGTTTTTT.

The chain joins TRBV19 to TRBJ2-1, with 7 bases matching TRBD1. Unmatched junction bases numbered 11, after V lost 3 bases and J lost 3 bases. Germline lookup yields CDR1 LNHDA and CDR2 SQIVND (reference sequence). The CDR3 totals 17 residues. The CDR3 coding sequence is TGTGCCAGTAGTATTCCCCTAGGGACAGCCTACTACAATGAGCAGTTCTTC. This codes for CASSIPLGTAYYNEQFF.

In this sample, this clone turned up once. Compared with germline, one end of the junction differs, possibly owing to a read error. Different DNA sequences within this sample yield the same CDR3. This CDR3 reads CASSAFTGPQHF. CDR3 sequence (DNA): TGTGCCAGCAGTGCATTTACAGGTCCCCAGCACTTT. The chain employs TRBV6-1 and TRBJ1-5, with D perhaps TRBD1 (5 bases). Germline assignment: CDR1 MNHNS and CDR2 SASEGT. The CDR3 spans 12 residues.